The 9 T cell receptor beta chains below come from one sample, sequenced in a study of blood T cell repertoires in COVID-19. The protocol was immunoSEQ multiplex PCR, while the TCRdb copy is restricted to in-frame clones and leaves out a portion. The table records around 40,000 clones, approximately 85% of them present only once. Source material: peripheral blood. These receptors originate from a human donor in a cohort sampled during active COVID-19.

V usage is TRBV30 and J usage is TRBJ1-6, with TRBD1 as a possible D gene (6 bases). The CDR3 is 13 amino acids. The ends were cut back, 0 bases at V and 9 bases at J, with 9 bases in the middle. From germline, CDR1 is GTSNPN and CDR2 SVGIG (reference sequence). CDR3 sequence reads: CAWSVWGPSPLHF. The CDR3 DNA reads TGTGCCTGGAGTGTCTGGGGGCCTTCACCCCTCCACTTT. The full variable domain, with the rest looked up from reference TRBV30 and TRBJ1-6, is SQTIHQWPATLVQPVGSPLSLECTVEGTSNPNLYWYRQAAGRGLQLLFYSVGIGQISSEVPQNLSASRPQDRQFILSSKKLLLSDSGFYLCAWSVWGPSPLHFGNGTRLTVT.

V and J are TRBV9 and TRBJ2-3, with D unclear. The germline V gene encodes CDR1 SGDLS and CDR2 YYNGEE. Between the trimmed V and J ends, which lost 4 bases and 0 bases, there was a span of 15 bases. The CDR3 loop spans 16 amino acids. CDR3 nucleotide sequence: TGTGCCAGCAGCTCCCTAAGCCGTACTAGCACAGATACGCAGTATTTT. Amino acid sequence: CASSSLSRTSTDTQYF.

The V call is TRBV10-2, the J call TRBJ1-5, with 9 positions matching TRBD1. The CDR3 extends over 14 amino acids. Trimming at V came to 6 bases and at J to 4 bases, leaving 4 bases not matched to a gene. Germline V gives CDR1 WSHSY, CDR2 SAAADI. The CDR3 is CASRGQGQNQPQHF. CDR3 coding DNA: TGCGCCAGCAGGGGACAGGGCCAGAATCAGCCCCAGCATTTT.

The chain has TRBV6-5 and TRBJ1-2, with TRBD1 matching 7 bases. Germline V gene data show CDR1 as MNHEY and CDR2 as SVGAGI. There are 11 residues in the CDR3. V was pared by 7 bases and J by 7 bases, with 3 bases of the junction left unmatched. The CDR3 region has the DNA TGTGCCAGCAATCAGGGGGGTGGCTACACCTTC. Its protein is CASNQGGGYTF.

The chain combines TRBV9 with TRBJ1-3; D might be TRBD1 (6 bases). Trimming took 5 bases from V and 4 from J, leaving 16 bases between them. CDR1 and CDR2 from the germline V gene are SGDLS and YYNGEE. There are 15 residues in the CDR3. The CDR3 nucleotides read TGTGCCAGCAGTGAGTCAGGGGCTGAAGGAAACACCATATATTTT. It translates to CASSESGAEGNTIYF.

V is TRBV19 and J is TRBJ1-2; a weak D match, TRBD1 (6 bases). Trimming pared 6 bases from V and 4 bases from J, leaving 18 bases between. CDR3 size: 15 residues. Per germline, CDR1 LNHDA and CDR2 SQIVND (reference sequence). The CDR3 DNA sequence: TGTGCCAGTAGCATCCCGGGGGGGGGCTTCTATGGCTACACCTTC. Its protein product is CASSIPGGGFYGYTF.

The genes are TRBV2 and TRBJ1-6; D unresolved. The V end was cut by 3 bases, the J end by 16 bases, with 16 bases between. Germline CDR1 SNHLY, CDR2 FYNNEI. CDR3 length equals 13 residues. The CDR3 DNA reads as TGTGCCAGCAGTGAGGTCGGCGTCGAGGATCTCCACTTT. It yields the protein CASSEVGVEDLHF.

The genes are TRBV27 and TRBJ1-2, with 9 bases identical to TRBD1. The CDR3 consists of 14 residues. V lost 8 bases, J lost 8 bases, and 12 bases stayed unmatched. The germline gives CDR1 MNHEY, CDR2 SMNVEV (reference sequence). The CDR3 sequence: CASATRTGDRGYTF. The CDR3 DNA follows: TGTGCCAGCGCCACTCGGACAGGGGACCGGGGCTACACCTTC.

The chain uses TRBV18 and TRBJ2-2, with a tentative D call TRBD1 (6 bases). V lost 3 bases, J lost 1 base, and 15 bases lay in between. The CDR3 totals 17 residues. The V gene's germline CDR1 is KGHSH and CDR2 LQKENI. CDR3 sequence reads: CASSPNSLTGNTGELFF. The DNA of the CDR3 is TGTGCCAGCTCACCGAATTCTCTGACAGGGAACACCGGGGAGCTGTTTTTT.